Below, 16 T cell receptor beta chains from the same sample are listed, as sequenced in a study of T cell repertoires in cytomegalovirus infection. No antigen has been assigned to these receptors. TCRdb analysed the reads with MiXCR anew, one entry per CDR3 protein. The repertoire consists of approximately 120,000 distinct CDR3 sequences, with roughly a third occurring once and the leading ten covering around three fifths. The starting material was CD8+ T cells from cultured PBMCs, obtained from culture after CMV antigen stimulation. The receptors derive from a human donor in good health (CMV status not recorded). Some clones in this sample may be carry-over from other donors' samples.

This clonotype was detected many times. The CDR3 is CASSPTWGYGYTF. In nucleotides, the CDR3 is TGTGCCAGCAGCCCCACGTGGGGTTATGGCTACACCTTC. The V gene is TRBV7-2, the J gene TRBJ1-2; no clear D gene. From germline, CDR1 is SGHTA and CDR2 FQGNSA. The CDR3 runs 13 residues. Trimming cost V 5 bases and J 5 bases, with 12 bases left between them.

V is TRBV6-5 and J is TRBJ2-1, with D unresolved. The CDR3 is 17 residues long. The germline V gene has CDR1 MNHEY and CDR2 SVGAGI. V shed 1 base and J shed 0 bases, with 13 bases lying between them. The CDR3 sequence: CASSYLGGASSYNEQFF. CDR3 bases: TGTGCCAGCAGTTACTTAGGCGGAGCGAGCTCCTACAATGAGCAGTTCTTC.

The chain joins TRBV7-2 to TRBJ2-1; TRBD2 matches at 8 bases. V lost 8 bases and J lost 0; bases outside the gene matches: 6. CDR1 and CDR2 (germline): SGHTA, FQGNSA. The CDR3 consists of 15 residues. The chain's CDR3 is CASRPGGSSYNEQFF. The DNA for the CDR3 is TGTGCCAGCCGCCCGGGGGGGAGCTCCTACAATGAGCAGTTCTTC.

Points on this clonotype: A read error may be the cause here, since a much bigger clone is one base away. The rearrangement joins TRBV7-8 to TRBJ2-7, with D unclear. This CDR3 has 14 residues. V was clipped by 2 bases and J by 6 bases, with 14 bases between them. In germline, CDR1 is SGHVS, CDR2 FQNEAQ. Here the CDR3 reads CASSLPGPTCEQYF. The CDR3, as DNA: TGTGCCAGCAGCTTACCGGGTCCCACCTGCGAGCAGTACTTC.

The chain couples TRBV6-2 or TRBV6-3 to TRBJ2-3; TRBD2 might be the D (6 bases). V was cut by 7 bases and J by 8 bases, with 22 bases left in between. The CDR3 spans 15 residues. Germline V gene data show CDR1 as MNHEY and CDR2 as SVGEGT. The CDR3 coding sequence is TGTGCCAGCACCCGGCCGGGGGTCCATGAAACTACGCAGTATTTT. Its translation: CASTRPGVHETTQYF.

This clonotype was seen a few times. V gene TRBV6-1 combines with J gene TRBJ2-2; D ambiguous. The CDR3 length is 18 residues. Trimming removed 0 bases from V and 0 bases from J, with 14 bases in between. Germline lookup yields CDR1 MNHNS and CDR2 SASEGT. The CDR3 loop reads CASSEAALFSTNTGELFF. CDR3 DNA: TGTGCCAGCAGTGAAGCTGCCCTTTTCTCAACGAACACCGGGGAGCTGTTTTTT.

The V call is TRBV4-1, the J call TRBJ2-7; TRBD2 agrees at 12 bases. Trimming took 0 bases from V and 4 from J; bases not matched to a gene: 7. The CDR3 has 17 residues. Germline-derived CDR1 and CDR2 are MGHRA and YSYEKL. Here the CDR3 DNA reads TGCGCCAGCAGCCAAGATTCCGGACTAGCGGGGAGGTACGAGCAGTACTTC. As protein: CASSQDSGLAGRYEQYF.

The chain carries TRBV7-6 and TRBJ2-3, with D perhaps TRBD2 (6 bases). CDR1 SGHVS and CDR2 FNYEAQ come from the germline V gene. Between the trimmed V and J ends, which lost 4 bases and 3 bases, there was a span of 20 bases. This CDR3 is 17 amino acids long. The CDR3 spells CASSSKSSGGLTDTQYF. Here the CDR3 DNA reads TGTGCCAGCAGCTCGAAGAGTAGCGGCGGGTTAACAGATACGCAGTATTTT.

J is TRBJ1-2 and V is TRBV7-6; 7 nucleotides align to TRBD1. The CDR3 has 17 residues. The V segment lost 4 bases and the J segment 4 bases; nucleotides outside the gene matches: 15. Germline assignment: CDR1 SGHVS and CDR2 FNYEAQ. The CDR3 sequence: CASSSSSTGNHPYGYTF. The DNA for the CDR3 is TGTGCCAGCAGCTCAAGTTCGACAGGGAATCACCCCTATGGCTACACCTTC.

The chain couples TRBV6-2 or TRBV6-3 to TRBJ2-2, with D hard to call. V lost 7 bases and J 6 bases, leaving 12 bases between the germline ends. CDR1 and CDR2 from the germline V gene are MNHEY and SVGEGT. CDR3 size: 13 residues. The CDR3 DNA follows: TGTGCCAGCAACGTTTTAGAAGCCGGGGAGCTGTTTTTT. It is translated as CASNVLEAGELFF.

This clonotype came up a few times. The chain recombines TRBV5-8 with TRBJ2-5; 10 bases are shared with TRBD1. The junction had 15 bases not matched to a gene; V was cut back by 2 bases and J by 2 bases. This CDR3 is 19 amino acids long. Germline V gives CDR1 SGHTS, CDR2 YDEGEE. The CDR3 is CASSLDRGQVFVAQETQYF. CDR3 in DNA: TGTGCCAGCAGCTTAGACAGGGGGCAGGTCTTCGTGGCGCAAGAGACCCAGTACTTC.

This clonotype has a handful of counts. This sequence joins TRBV5-6 and TRBJ1-5; unclear D gene. This CDR3 has 14 residues. The V gene's germline CDR1 is SGHDT and CDR2 YYEEEE. Between the trimmed V and J ends, which lost 1 base and 1 base, there was a span of 6 bases. The CDR3 is CASSLMVSNQPQHF. The CDR3 DNA follows: TGTGCCAGCAGCTTGATGGTGAGCAATCAGCCCCAGCATTTT.

This clonotype was counted only a few times. This chain uses TRBV7-8 with TRBJ1-2, with D possibly matching TRBD1 (5 bases). Per germline, CDR1 SGHVS and CDR2 FQNEAQ. V was clipped by 1 base and J by 0 bases, with 12 bases between them. The CDR3 consists of 16 residues. In DNA form, the CDR3 reads TGTGCCAGCAGCTTAGAAGTAGGGGTTCCTAACTATGGCTACACCTTC. It yields the protein CASSLEVGVPNYGYTF.

The chain uses TRBV4-1 and TRBJ2-1; 8 bases fit TRBD1. Losses at the gene ends were 3 bases for V and 7 bases for J; bases not matched to a gene: 17. The CDR3 extends over 18 amino acids. The germline V gene encodes CDR1 MGHRA and CDR2 YSYEKL. CDR3 residues: CASSQGAKRGTGRNEQFF. In DNA, the CDR3 is TGCGCCAGCAGCCAGGGGGCCAAACGGGGGACAGGCCGAAATGAGCAGTTCTTC.

This chain connects TRBV7-6 to TRBJ2-3, with D possibly TRBD2 on 5 matching bases. Trimming removed 4 bases from V and 4 bases from J, with 9 bases in between. CDR3 length: 13 residues. Per germline, CDR1 SGHVS and CDR2 FNYEAQ. CDR3: CASSSQLADTQYF. The CDR3 DNA is TGTGCCAGCAGCTCGCAACTAGCAGATACGCAGTATTTT.

This chain uses TRBV7-2 with TRBJ1-2; TRBD1 matches at 7 bases. Germline trimming cut 5 bases from V and 3 bases from J; bases unmatched to any gene: 6. This CDR3 has 14 amino acids. CDR1 and CDR2 from the germline V gene are SGHTA and FQGNSA. CDR3 DNA sequence: TGTGCCAGCAGCCCCGGACAGGAGCACTATGGCTACACCTTC. Protein sequence: CASSPGQEHYGYTF.